These T cell receptor beta chains were read from a single sample in a study of T cell responses to AZD1222 COVID-19 vaccine. Generated by immunoSEQ multiplex PCR, the TCRdb table keeps only in-frame clones and is missing some. The sample records 90,000 to 150,000 clones, 80% to 90% being singletons. Sequenced material: peripheral blood, taken on day 0 of AZD1222 vaccination. The receptors were sampled from an adult in good health. CDR3s include the opening cysteine and the closing phenylalanine or tryptophan. The D gene is left open where the match is weak. Some rows mark clone size as missing; the rest say once, few, many or name a class of expanded clone.

v_gene,j_gene,abundance,d_gene,CDR3nt,CDR3aa
TRBV2,TRBJ2-4,.,TRBD1,TGTGCCAGCGGGGGGACAGGGGTGGACATTCAGTACTTC,CASGGTGVDIQYF
TRBV28,TRBJ2-7,few,.,TGTGCCAGCAGAGGACACGGACTTGGCTACGAGCAGTACTTC,CASRGHGLGYEQYF
TRBV3-1/TRBV3-2,TRBJ2-3,.,.,TGTGCCAGCAGGGCTAGCACAGATACGCAGTATTTT,CASRASTDTQYF
TRBV4-1,TRBJ1-4,few,.,TGCGCCAGCAGCCAAGAAAGAGGGAGAAATGAAAAACTGTTTTTT,CASSQERGRNEKLFF
TRBV14,TRBJ2-1,once,.,TGTGCCAGCAGCCAAGAAGGACCCCTGAATGAGCAGTTCTTC,CASSQEGPLNEQFF
TRBV18,TRBJ1-2,.,TRBD1,TGTGCCAGCTCACCATTTACAGGGGCCATAACCAACTATGGCTACACCTTC,CASSPFTGAITNYGYTF
TRBV10-3,TRBJ2-1,.,.,TGTGCAGCCGGCGGGGTCGCCTACAATGAGCAGTTCTTC,CAAGGVAYNEQFF
TRBV3-1/TRBV3-2,TRBJ1-1,.,.,TGTGCCAGCAGCCCCGCATACATGAACACTGAAGCTTTCTTT,CASSPAYMNTEAFF
TRBV3-1/TRBV3-2,TRBJ2-7,.,.,TGTGCCAGCAGCCAAGGGGGATACGAGCAGTACTTC,CASSQGGYEQYF
TRBV2,TRBJ1-6,.,.,TGTGCCAGCAGGGAGGGCGGGACTAGCCTTTCACCCCTCCACTTT,CASREGGTSLSPLHF
TRBV5-1,TRBJ2-7,.,TRBD2,TGCGCCAGCAGCTCCTTAGCGGGAGGGGATGAGCAGTACTTC,CASSSLAGGDEQYF
TRBV28,TRBJ1-3,.,TRBD1,TGTGCCAGCAGCCAGGGGGGACAGGGGGATTCTGGAAACACCATATATTTT,CASSQGGQGDSGNTIYF
TRBV18,TRBJ2-6,.,.,TGTGCCGGCCGGGACACCAACTCTGGGGCCAACGTCCTGACTTTC,CAGRDTNSGANVLTF
TRBV4-2,TRBJ2-3,.,TRBD2,TGTGCCAGCAGCCAAGATACGGGGCGGGAGAGGGCAGATACGCAGTATTTT,CASSQDTGRERADTQYF
TRBV5-5,TRBJ2-1,.,.,TGTGCCAGCAGCCCACCCTTGGATCCGAAGCAGTTCTTC,CASSPPLDPKQFF
TRBV9,TRBJ2-5,.,TRBD1,TGTGCCAGCAGCGTCGGGACAGGCCCCAAGGTGGAGACCCAGTACTTC,CASSVGTGPKVETQYF
TRBV9,TRBJ2-3,.,.,TGTGCCAGCAGCAACTCACCGGGAGCTCCCACAGATACGCAGTATTTT,CASSNSPGAPTDTQYF
TRBV5-1,TRBJ2-4,.,.,TGCGCCAGCAGCCCGGTGGACAGTATTTCCAATCAGTACTTC,CASSPVDSISNQYF
TRBV20-1,TRBJ2-3,.,.,TGCAGTGCTAGTACCGGACTCGACACAGATACGCAGTATTTT,CSASTGLDTDTQYF
TRBV3-1/TRBV3-2,TRBJ1-5,once,.,TGTGCCAGCAGCCCGGGCCTGGGGGGGTGGCCCCAGCATTTT,CASSPGLGGWPQHF
TRBV7-8,TRBJ1-1,.,TRBD1,TGTGCCAGCAGCTTGGCCAGACAGGGAATGAACACTGAAGCTTTCTTT,CASSLARQGMNTEAFF
TRBV19,TRBJ2-5,.,TRBD2,TGTGCCAGTAGTACGAGGGCTAGCGGACGGGAGACCCAGTACTTC,CASSTRASGRETQYF
TRBV4-1,TRBJ2-5,once,.,TGCGCCAGCAGCCAAGAAGGGGGAGCAGAGACCCAGTACTTC,CASSQEGGAETQYF
TRBV3-1/TRBV3-2,TRBJ1-6,.,TRBD1,TGTGCCAGCAGCCTTTCCCCGGGACAGTTGAATTCACCCCTCCACTTT,CASSLSPGQLNSPLHF
TRBV28,TRBJ2-7,.,TRBD2,TGTGCCAGCAGTGTTTCGGGACTAGCGGGTTACGAGCAGTACTTC,CASSVSGLAGYEQYF
TRBV3-1/TRBV3-2,TRBJ2-2,.,.,TGTGCCAGCAGCCAAGTACTGAACACCGGGGAGCTGTTTTTT,CASSQVLNTGELFF
TRBV25-1,TRBJ2-2,.,.,TGTGCCAGCAGTGACAGCAGGGGGGCGAACACCGGGGAGCTGTTTTTT,CASSDSRGANTGELFF
TRBV2,TRBJ2-4,.,.,TGTGCCAGCAGTGAAGCATTAGCCAAAAACATTCAGTACTTC,CASSEALAKNIQYF
TRBV19,TRBJ2-4,.,TRBD1,TGTGCCAGTAGTATAGATCGACAGGGCATTCAGTACTTC,CASSIDRQGIQYF
TRBV6-5,TRBJ2-2,.,.,TGTGCCAGCAGGCGGGCCCAGAACACCGGGGAGCTGTTTTTT,CASRRAQNTGELFF
TRBV7-9,TRBJ2-7,.,TRBD1,TGTGCCAGCAGCGCCGAGGGGGCACTTACCTACGAGCAGTACTTC,CASSAEGALTYEQYF
TRBV24-1,TRBJ1-5,.,.,TGTGCCACCAGTGATTTGGAAGGCAATCAGCCCCAGCATTTT,CATSDLEGNQPQHF
TRBV28,TRBJ2-6,.,TRBD2,TGTGCCAGCAGGCCGGGGGGGCGGACCTCTGGGGCCAACGTCCTGACTTTC,CASRPGGRTSGANVLTF
TRBV5-1,TRBJ2-5,.,TRBD2,TGCGCCAGCCAACTAGCGGGACAAGAGACCCAGTACTTC,CASQLAGQETQYF
TRBV6-1,TRBJ2-7,.,.,TGTGCCAGCAGTGAAGGGGCGGGATCCTACGAGCAGTACTTC,CASSEGAGSYEQYF
TRBV24-1,TRBJ2-3,once,.,TGTGCCACCAGTGAGATTGGGTCCTATGGCACAGATACGCAGTATTTT,CATSEIGSYGTDTQYF
TRBV5-4,TRBJ1-2,.,.,TGTGCCAGCAGCTTGGCCTTTGCGATAAACTATGGCTACACCTTC,CASSLAFAINYGYTF
TRBV11-2,TRBJ2-5,once,TRBD2,TGTGCCAGCAGCAGGACTAGCGGGACAGGGGAGACCCAGTACTTC,CASSRTSGTGETQYF
TRBV27,TRBJ2-7,.,TRBD1,TGTGCCAGCTCTACAGGGGGCTTTTCCTCCTACGAGCAGTACTTC,CASSTGGFSSYEQYF
TRBV3-1/TRBV3-2,TRBJ1-3,.,.,TGTGCCAGCAGCCGAGATTCACCGAGCTCTGGAAACACCATATATTTT,CASSRDSPSSGNTIYF
TRBV7-9,TRBJ2-3,.,.,TGTGCCAGCACCGATAAACGGGTCACAGATACGCAGTATTTT,CASTDKRVTDTQYF
TRBV6-5,TRBJ2-7,.,.,TGTGCCAGCAGGAGGACGGTCCAGAGCTCCTACGAGCAGTACTTC,CASRRTVQSSYEQYF
TRBV6-6,TRBJ2-1,.,.,TGTGCCAGCAGTCTCCGGTCGTCGGGCGGCCAAAGCTCCTACAATGAGCAGTTCTTC,CASSLRSSGGQSSYNEQFF
TRBV27,TRBJ2-1,.,TRBD2,TGTGCCAGCAGTTTCTCCGGGACTAGACAGTTCTTC,CASSFSGTRQFF
TRBV28,TRBJ1-6,.,.,TGTGCCAGCAGTTTAGCCACGGTAGCTTCGCGGCCCCTCCACTTT,CASSLATVASRPLHF
TRBV19,TRBJ2-7,.,TRBD2,TGTGCCAGTAGTATTCTAGCGGGAGACTACGAGCAGTACTTC,CASSILAGDYEQYF
TRBV5-4,TRBJ2-1,.,TRBD1,TGTGCCAGCAGCGTTCGGGACAGGGCCTACAATGAGCAGTTCTTC,CASSVRDRAYNEQFF
TRBV12-3/TRBV12-4,TRBJ1-3,.,TRBD1,TGTGCCAGCAGAGACAGGGCTGGAAACACCATATATTTT,CASRDRAGNTIYF
TRBV5-4,TRBJ1-6,.,TRBD1,TGTGCCAGCAGCTTGGGACAGGGAGGCTCCTATAATTCACCCCTCCACTTT,CASSLGQGGSYNSPLHF
TRBV13,TRBJ2-7,few,TRBD1,TGTGCCAGCAGCTATGGACAGGCCTACGAGCAGTACTTC,CASSYGQAYEQYF
TRBV2,TRBJ1-5,.,TRBD1,TGTGCCAGCAGTGGCGACAGGGGAGCGTATTTGGGCAATCAGCCCCAGCATTTT,CASSGDRGAYLGNQPQHF
TRBV20-1,TRBJ1-6,.,.,TGCAGTGCTAGTCAGGCTTCACTGGATTCACCCCTCCACTTT,CSASQASLDSPLHF
TRBV4-1,TRBJ2-3,.,TRBD1,TGCGCCAGCAGCCAAGATCGGGACAGTGTGCAGTATTTT,CASSQDRDSVQYF
TRBV27,TRBJ2-1,.,.,TGTGCCAGCAGCCCCTCAAGAAATGAGCAGTTCTTC,CASSPSRNEQFF
TRBV9,TRBJ1-2,.,TRBD1,TGTGCCAGCGCTCCGACAGGGGGCTTCTATGGCTACACCTTC,CASAPTGGFYGYTF
TRBV9,TRBJ2-7,.,TRBD1,TGTGCCAGCAGCCCCCGGGACAGGGGGTCGGTGCAGTACTTC,CASSPRDRGSVQYF
TRBV19,TRBJ2-1,.,TRBD1,TGTGCCAGTACCCCAGGGGGTCTGCTGGGGCAGCAGTTCTTC,CASTPGGLLGQQFF
TRBV28,TRBJ1-5,.,TRBD1,TGTGCCAGCCGGACAGGGGGCAATCAGCCCCAGCATTTT,CASRTGGNQPQHF
TRBV18,TRBJ2-1,once,.,TGTGCCAGCTCACCACAGGGGGGAGGCTCCTACAATGAGCAGTTCTTC,CASSPQGGGSYNEQFF
TRBV7-2,TRBJ2-3,.,.,TGTGCCAGCAGGGAGGGGGGGGCCCGCACAGATACGCAGTATTTT,CASREGGARTDTQYF